In this sample, the clone carrying this T cell receptor (beta chain) turned up many times. CDR3 length: 13 residues. Trimming took 4 bases from V and 5 from J; bases not matched to a gene: 7. CDR1 is DFQATT, CDR2 SNEGSKA, per germline (reference sequence). Samples came from axillary lymph nodes draining the breast cancer. The data stem from a study of breast tumors, draining lymph nodes, adjacent tissues. From the multiplex PCR reads, TCRdb called clonotypes with MiXCR, one entry per CDR3 protein. This sample carries roughly 110,000 distinct CDR3 sequences, 30% of them seen once, and the ten largest clones take 5.5% to 6%.

V and J are TRBV20-1 and TRBJ2-7; 8 bases match TRBD1. This clonotype was obtained from a female donor with breast cancer. Some clones in this sample may be carry-over from other donors' samples. The source material was axillary lymph node tissue. CDR3 sequence (DNA): TGCAGTGCTAAACGGACAGGGATAGACGAGCAGTACTTC. Translated: CSAKRTGIDEQYF.